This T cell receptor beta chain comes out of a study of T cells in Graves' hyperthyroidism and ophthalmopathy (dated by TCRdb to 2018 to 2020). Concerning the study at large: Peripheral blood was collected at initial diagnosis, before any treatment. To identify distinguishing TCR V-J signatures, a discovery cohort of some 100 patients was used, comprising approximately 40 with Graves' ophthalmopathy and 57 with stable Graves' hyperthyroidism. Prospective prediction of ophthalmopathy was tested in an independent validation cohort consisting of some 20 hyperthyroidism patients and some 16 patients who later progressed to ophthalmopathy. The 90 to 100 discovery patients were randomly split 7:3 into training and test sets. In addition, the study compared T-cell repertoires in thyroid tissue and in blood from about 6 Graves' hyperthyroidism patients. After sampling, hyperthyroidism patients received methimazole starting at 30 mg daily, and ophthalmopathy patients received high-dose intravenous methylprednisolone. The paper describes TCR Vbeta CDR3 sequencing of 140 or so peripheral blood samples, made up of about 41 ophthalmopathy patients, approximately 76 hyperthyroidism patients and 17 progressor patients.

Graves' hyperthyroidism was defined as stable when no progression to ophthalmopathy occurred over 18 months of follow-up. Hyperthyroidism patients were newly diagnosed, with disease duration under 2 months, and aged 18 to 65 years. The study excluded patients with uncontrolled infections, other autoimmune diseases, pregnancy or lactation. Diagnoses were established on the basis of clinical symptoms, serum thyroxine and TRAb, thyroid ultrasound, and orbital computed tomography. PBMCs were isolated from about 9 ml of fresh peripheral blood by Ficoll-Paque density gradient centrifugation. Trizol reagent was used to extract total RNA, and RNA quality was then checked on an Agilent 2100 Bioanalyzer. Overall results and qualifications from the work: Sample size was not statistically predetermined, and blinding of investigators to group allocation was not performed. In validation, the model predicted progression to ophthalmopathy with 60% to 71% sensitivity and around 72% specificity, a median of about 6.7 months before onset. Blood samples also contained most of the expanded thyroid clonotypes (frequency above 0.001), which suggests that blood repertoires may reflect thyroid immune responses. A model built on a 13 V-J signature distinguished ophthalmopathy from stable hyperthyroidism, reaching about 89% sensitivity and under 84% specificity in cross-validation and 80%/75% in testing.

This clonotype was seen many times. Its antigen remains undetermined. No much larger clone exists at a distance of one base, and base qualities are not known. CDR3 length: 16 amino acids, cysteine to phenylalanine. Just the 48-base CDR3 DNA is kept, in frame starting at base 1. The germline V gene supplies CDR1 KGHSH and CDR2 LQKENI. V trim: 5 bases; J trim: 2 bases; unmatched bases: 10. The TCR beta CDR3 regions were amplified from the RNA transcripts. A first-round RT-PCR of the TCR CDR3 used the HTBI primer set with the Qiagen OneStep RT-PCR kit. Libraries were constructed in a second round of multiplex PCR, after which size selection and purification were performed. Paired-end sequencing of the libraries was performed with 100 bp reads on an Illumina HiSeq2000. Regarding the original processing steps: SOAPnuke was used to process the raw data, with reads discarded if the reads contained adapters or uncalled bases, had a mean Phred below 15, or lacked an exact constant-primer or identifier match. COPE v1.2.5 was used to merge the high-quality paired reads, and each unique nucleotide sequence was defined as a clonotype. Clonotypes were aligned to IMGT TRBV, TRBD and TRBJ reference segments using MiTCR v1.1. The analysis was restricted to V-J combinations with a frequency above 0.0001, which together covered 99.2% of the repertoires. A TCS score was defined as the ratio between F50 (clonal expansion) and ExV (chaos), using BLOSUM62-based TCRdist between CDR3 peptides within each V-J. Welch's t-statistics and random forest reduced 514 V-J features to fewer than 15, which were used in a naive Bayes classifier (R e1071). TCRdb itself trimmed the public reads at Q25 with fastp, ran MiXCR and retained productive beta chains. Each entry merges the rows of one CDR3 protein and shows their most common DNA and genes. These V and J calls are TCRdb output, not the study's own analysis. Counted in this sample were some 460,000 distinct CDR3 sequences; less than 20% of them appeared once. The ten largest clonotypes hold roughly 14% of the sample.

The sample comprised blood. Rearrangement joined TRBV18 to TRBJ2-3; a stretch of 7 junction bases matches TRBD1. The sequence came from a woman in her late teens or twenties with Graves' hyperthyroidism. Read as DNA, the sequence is TGTGCCAGCTCATTCGGACAGGCGACGATCACAGATACGCAGTATTTT. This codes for CASSFGQATITDTQYF.